This T cell receptor beta chain was obtained from a study of blood T cell repertoires in COVID-19. Study background: Spain, Italy and the United States supplied samples that represented acute and convalescent COVID-19.

Sequencing was performed with immunoSEQ multiplex PCR; in TCRdb, only in-frame clones are kept and a portion is missing. The sample records around 300,000 clones, 75% to 90% being singletons. Germline lookup yields CDR1 MGHRA and CDR2 YSYEKL. This CDR3 comprises 17 residues. V dropped 0 bases and J dropped 4; count of bases not matched to a gene: 5. The sequenced material came from PBMCs or T cells enriched from blood (not recorded which). This TCR was sampled from a woman between 18 and 30 years old who had recovered from COVID-19. The V call is TRBV4-1, the J call TRBJ2-2; 10 bases align to TRBD2. The CDR3 sequence: CASSQDPSGGGTGELFF. The CDR3 DNA sequence: TGCGCCAGCAGCCAAGATCCTAGCGGGGGCGGCACCGGGGAGCTGTTTTTT.